This T cell receptor (beta chain) emerged from a study of long-term antiretroviral therapy in people with HIV. The CDR3 is made up of 14 amino acids. CDR1 and CDR2 from the germline V gene are SGHRS and YFSETQ. V shed 4 bases and J shed 4 bases, with 9 bases lying between them. Version v3.0 of the immunoSEQ assay was performed at survey level. TCRdb keeps only in-frame clones here, not all; method: immunoSEQ multiplex PCR. The sample lists about 30,000 clones; more than 70% were seen once. The sequencing here drew on unsorted PBMCs, taken 1.5 years before starting antiretroviral therapy. The clonotype comes from a man aged 18 to 35 with HIV. This chain links TRBV5-1 with TRBJ2-6; the D is unclear. In nucleotides, the CDR3 is TGCGCCAGCAGCCCGGTTTTCGGGGCCAACGTCCTGACTTTC. As protein: CASSPVFGANVLTF.